The entry below describes one TCR beta chain. The data stem from a study of OX40 agonist ivuxolimab in advanced cancers. For the study at large: Having had anti-PD-1, anti-PD-L1 or anti-CTLA-4 therapy before was allowed, and about 40% had some.

Using immunoSEQ multiplex PCR, the repertoire was profiled, and TCRdb retains in-frame clones only, with some absent. This table has some 41,000 clones, 85% to 90% appearing once. The germline gives CDR1 SGHRS, CDR2 YFSETQ. V dropped 4 bases and J dropped 4; count of bases not matched to a gene: 5. CDR3 size: 14 residues. This TCR was recovered from an adult with an advanced solid tumor such as melanoma, head and neck, liver or kidney cancer. The chain uses TRBV5-1 and TRBJ1-2; TRBD1 agrees at 9 bases. Sequenced here: CD4+ or CD8+ T cells sorted from blood, sampled in a trial of the OX40 agonist ivuxolimab. The CDR3 DNA follows: TGCGCCAGCAGCGGCACAGGGGGCGGCTATGGCTACACCTTC. Translated, it gives CASSGTGGGYGYTF.